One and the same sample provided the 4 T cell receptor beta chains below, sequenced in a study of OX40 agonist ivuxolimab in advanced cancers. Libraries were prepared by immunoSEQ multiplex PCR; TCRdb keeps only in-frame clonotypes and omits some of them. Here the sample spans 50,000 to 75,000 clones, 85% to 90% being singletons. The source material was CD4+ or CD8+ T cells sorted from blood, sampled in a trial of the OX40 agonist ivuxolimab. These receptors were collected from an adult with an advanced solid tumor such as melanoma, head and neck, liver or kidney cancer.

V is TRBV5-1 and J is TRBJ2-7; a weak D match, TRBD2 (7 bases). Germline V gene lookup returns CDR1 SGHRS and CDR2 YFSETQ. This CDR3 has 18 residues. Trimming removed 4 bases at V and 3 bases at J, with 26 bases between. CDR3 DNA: TGCGCCAGCAGCCCGGGGGGCCTGATGTGGGCTTCCCGCTACGAGCAGTACTTC. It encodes CASSPGGLMWASRYEQYF.

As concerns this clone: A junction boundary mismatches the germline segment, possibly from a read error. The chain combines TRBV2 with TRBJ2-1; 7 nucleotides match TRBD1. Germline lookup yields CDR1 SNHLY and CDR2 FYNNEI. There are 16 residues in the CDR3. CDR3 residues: CASSEEGAVSCNEQFF. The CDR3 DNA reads TGTGCCAGCAGTGAAGAGGGGGCTGTATCCTGCAATGAGCAGTTCTTC.

CDR3 sequence reads: CASSSKSFERGRETQYF. CDR3 DNA: TGCGCCAGCAGTTCCAAGAGTTTCGAGCGGGGGCGGGAGACCCAGTACTTC. J is TRBJ2-5 and V is TRBV10-2; 8 bases align to TRBD2. CDR1 and CDR2 from the germline V gene are WSHSY and SAAADI. Trimming removed 5 bases from V and 5 bases from J; junction bases left unmatched: 16. CDR3 length: 17 residues.

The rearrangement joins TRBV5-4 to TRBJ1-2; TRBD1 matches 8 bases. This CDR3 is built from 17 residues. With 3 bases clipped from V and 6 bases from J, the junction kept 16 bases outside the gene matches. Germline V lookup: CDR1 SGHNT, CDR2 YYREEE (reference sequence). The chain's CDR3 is CASSSFFLKTGGNGYTF. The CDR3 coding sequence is TGTGCCAGCAGCTCCTTCTTTCTAAAAACAGGGGGGAATGGCTACACCTTC.